This paragraph reports one T cell receptor beta chain. Its target is not known. The sample belongs to a study of tumor-infiltrating lymphocytes in primary liver carcinoma. Study summary: Tissue type made little difference to sample yields of roughly 3.5 to 7.13 million productive TCRbeta reads.

Study-level results: Relative to tumor region pairs, the tumor-adjacent and tumor-blood pairs showed overlap that was lower.

Germline CDR1 MGHRA, CDR2 YSYEKL. This CDR3 has 12 residues. V was shortened by 0 bases and J by 13 bases, with 13 bases between the two germline ends. Researchers generated TCR beta cDNA from around 510 ng of total RNA, relying on a constant-region primer. Libraries for TCR beta were built through three nested multiplex PCR rounds, which together made up a slightly modified ARM-PCR procedure. For around 11 cycles apiece, the opening two PCR rounds ran with TRBV1-TRBV30 forward primers and a C-beta reverse primer. Via MiXCR, TCRdb re-called the multiplex PCR reads, giving one row per CDR3 protein. There are approximately 88,000 distinct CDR3 sequences in the sample; 68% occur only once, and under 30% lies in the top ten. Unsorted bulk tissue of about 19-31 mg yielded co-extracted RNA and DNA. Surgical resection served as treatment for the primary liver carcinoma of these patients. The study enrolled treatment-naive patients with chronic HBV infection.

The sample consisted of tumor-adjacent normal liver tissue. The V and J genes are TRBV4-1 and TRBJ2-7; D is ambiguous. The source is a man aged 35-49 years with primary liver carcinoma and hepatitis B virus infection. The CDR3 coding sequence is TGCGCCAGCAGCCAAGAGGGATACGTGCACTACTTC. It encodes CASSQEGYVHYF.